The next 4 T cell receptor beta chains were all read from a single sample in a study of T cells after yellow fever vaccination. TCRdb processed the 5' RACE reads anew with MiXCR; each CDR3 protein has one entry. The data contain about 510,000 distinct CDR3 sequences, about a fifth of them singletons. This specimen was PBMCs, taken roughly 20 days after the first yellow fever vaccination. These TCRs come from a man between 18 and 29 years old who received the YFV17D yellow fever vaccine.

At least ten counts were recorded for this clonotype. The V call is TRBV6-5, the J call TRBJ2-1; D gene uncertain. CDR3 length equals 14 residues. The V gene's germline CDR1 is MNHEY and CDR2 SVGAGI. With 3 bases removed from V and 4 bases from J, the gap between germline ends came to 10 bases. The CDR3 here is CASSYEPRYNEQFF. CDR3 coding DNA: TGTGCCAGCAGTTATGAGCCGCGGTACAATGAGCAGTTCTTC.

This chain joins TRBV4-3 and TRBJ2-6; 8 positions match TRBD2. V shed 0 bases, J shed 0 bases, and the junction held 4 bases outside the gene matches. CDR3 length equals 18 residues. Germline V lookup: CDR1 LGHNA, CDR2 YSLEER. The CDR3 DNA reads as TGCGCCAGCAGCCAAGAGCTAGCGGGTAGCTCTGGGGCCAACGTCCTGACTTTC. Translated: CASSQELAGSSGANVLTF.

This clonotype was seen a handful of times. V and J are TRBV3-1 and TRBJ2-3, with 7 positions matching TRBD2. CDR3 length equals 17 residues. V trimming: 5 bases; J trimming: 3 bases; junction bases outside the gene matches: 14. From germline, CDR1 is LGHDT and CDR2 YNNKEL (reference sequence). CDR3 amino acids: CASSWTLASGYTDTQYF. The CDR3 nucleotides are TGTGCCAGCAGCTGGACCCTGGCTAGCGGATATACAGATACGCAGTATTTT.

This clonotype has more than one count but fewer than ten. This rearrangement joins TRBV12-5 to TRBJ2-6; D unclear. Germline V lookup: CDR1 LGHNT, CDR2 FRNRAP. Deletions cut 4 bases from V and 4 bases from J, with 11 bases between. The CDR3 is made up of 15 amino acids. The CDR3 DNA reads as TGTGCTAGTGGTTCAAGGGCCTCCGGGGCCAACGTCCTGACTTTC. It encodes CASGSRASGANVLTF.